The 9 T cell receptor beta chains in this list originate from one sample, sequenced in a study of early T cells in non-severe SARS-CoV-2 infection. TCRdb redid the calling of the 5' RACE reads with MiXCR, one entry per CDR3 protein. This table holds 26,000 or so distinct CDR3 sequences, under 5% found once. Sequencing was done on a sample of whole blood. These TCRs come from an adult who was a healthcare worker with PCR-confirmed SARS-CoV-2 infection or an uninfected control (not recorded which).

By sample share, this clonotype is medium-sized. The J gene is TRBJ1-1, the V gene TRBV29-1; possible D gene TRBD1, 5 bases. The germline V gene has CDR1 SQVTM and CDR2 ANQGSEA. The CDR3 length is 11 residues. V was clipped by 6 bases and J by 10 bases, with 15 bases between them. CDR3 DNA: TGCAGCGTCTTGGGGGGTCTGGGAGCTTTCTTT. As protein: CSVLGGLGAFF.

This clonotype was observed many times. The J gene is TRBJ2-4, the V gene TRBV4-1; 7 nucleotides agree with TRBD1. Germline loops: CDR1 MGHRA, CDR2 YSYEKL. The CDR3 runs 14 residues. V trimming: 3 bases; J trimming: 7 bases; junction bases outside the gene matches: 6. The CDR3, as DNA: TGCGCCAGCAGCCAGGCAGGACAGGACAACATTCAGTACTTC. Protein: CASSQAGQDNIQYF.

This clonotype was observed many times. V usage is TRBV7-2 and J usage is TRBJ2-1, with D possibly TRBD2 on 5 matching bases. The ends were cut back, 5 bases at V and 11 bases at J, with 16 bases in the middle. The germline V gene has CDR1 SGHTA and CDR2 FQGNSA. The CDR3 has 13 residues. CDR3 in amino acids: CASSTQPGNKQFF. DNA of the CDR3: TGTGCCAGCAGCACCCAGCCGGGAAATAAGCAGTTCTTC.

This clonotype showed up many times. The chain combines TRBV20-1 with TRBJ2-1; TRBD2 matches at 11 bases. The CDR3 contains 15 residues. Germline CDR1 is DFQATT and CDR2 is SNEGSKA (reference sequence). Trimming removed 6 bases from V and 7 bases from J; junction bases left unmatched: 11. DNA for the CDR3: TGCAGTGCCTTCAAACCGGGACTAGCGGAGAATGAGCAGTTCTTC. Protein: CSAFKPGLAENEQFF.

This clonotype has ten or more counts. The chain is built from TRBV10-3 and TRBJ2-7, with D tentatively TRBD2 (5 bases). Germline CDR1 and CDR2: ENHRY and SYGVKD. This CDR3 spans 13 amino acids. V lost 2 bases and J lost 6, with 11 bases in between. The CDR3 region is CAISEEGLGEQYF. As DNA, the CDR3 is TGTGCCATCAGTGAGGAGGGATTAGGCGAGCAGTACTTC.

This clonotype was picked up many times. This chain connects TRBV11-2 to TRBJ2-1; D perhaps matches TRBD2 (7 bases). Looked up from germline, CDR1 is SGHAT and CDR2 is FQNNGV. Trimming pared 5 bases from V and 3 bases from J, leaving 11 bases between. CDR3 length: 14 residues. The CDR3 reads CASSRGTNYNEQFF. The CDR3 DNA follows: TGTGCCAGCAGCAGGGGGACTAACTACAATGAGCAGTTCTTC.

This clonotype was seen many times. The chain joins TRBV29-1 to TRBJ1-2; D unclear. The V and J ends lost 6 bases and 0 bases respectively, with 14 bases between them. The CDR3 consists of 14 residues. Germline V CDR1 and CDR2: SQVTM, ANQGSEA. The CDR3 DNA reads as TGCAGCGTGATGCAGGAGTTAACTAACTATGGCTACACCTTC. Its translation is CSVMQELTNYGYTF. Complete variable domain (other parts from reference TRBV29-1 and TRBJ1-2): SAVISQKPSRDICQRGTSLTIQCQVDSQVTMMFWYRQQPGQSLTLIATANQGSEATYESGFVIDKFPISRPNLTFSTLTVSNMSPEDSSIYLCSVMQELTNYGYTFGSGTRLTVV.

Comments on this clonotype: Possible read error: a much larger clone is one base away. J is TRBJ2-1 and V is TRBV2; 8 bases are shared with TRBD2. The germline gives CDR1 SNHLY, CDR2 FYNNEI. The CDR3 spans 14 residues. The CDR3 DNA reads as TGTGCCGGCAGTGAACGGGAGGGCCTAGTTGAGCAGTTCTTC. It yields the protein CAGSEREGLVEQFF.

This clonotype occurred many times. The chain combines TRBV18 with TRBJ2-3; D gene unclear. CDR1 is KGHSH, CDR2 LQKENI, per germline. The CDR3 runs to 13 residues. Trimming cost V 3 bases and J 2 bases, with 6 bases left between them. The CDR3 DNA reads TGTGCCAGCTCACCTCCCTCCACAGATACGCAGTATTTT. Protein: CASSPPSTDTQYF.